This T cell receptor beta chain is drawn from a study of shared clonotypes between healthy human individuals. This CDR3 region has 15 residues. Germline CDR1 is SGHVS and CDR2 is FNYEAQ. With 5 bases clipped from V and 9 bases from J, the junction kept 10 bases outside the gene matches. Using immunoSEQ multiplex PCR, the repertoire was profiled, and TCRdb retains in-frame clones only, with some absent. The sample consists of roughly 2.6 million clones, over 85% of them appearing once. The receptor was isolated from a man younger than 35 in good health. This chain connects TRBV7-6 to TRBJ2-1; 10 nucleotides align to TRBD2. The specimen sequenced was naive CD4+ T cells sorted from blood. The subset here: CD45RA+ positively selected. This CDR3 is CASSSTSGIGGEQFF. Here the CDR3 DNA reads TGTGCCAGCAGCAGCACTAGCGGGATCGGGGGTGAGCAGTTCTTC.